These T cell receptor beta chains were read from a single sample in a study of radiation and T cells in renal cell carcinoma. Some clones are missing from TCRdb's copy, which holds only in-frame ones; the method was immunoSEQ multiplex PCR. Of just under 80,000 clones listed, approximately 83% are singletons. This sample comprised blood, obtained from a patient whose treatment included radiotherapy and nephrectomy. These receptors were taken from a woman between 45 and 60 years old with renal cell carcinoma. Each CDR3 is given with its conserved first and last residue. The D gene is left open where the match is weak. Rows give clone size only sometimes, using once, few, many, or a class for an expanded clone.

J	size	V	D	DNA	CDR3
TRBJ1-1	-	TRBV7-9	-	TGTGCCAGCAGCCAGGAGGGACCGCGCCCTTCTGGAGCTTTCTTT	CASSQEGPRPSGAFF
TRBJ2-7	-	TRBV5-6	-	TGTGCCAGCAGCTTGGGTGGCAGGACCTACGAGCAGTACTTC	CASSLGGRTYEQYF
TRBJ1-6	-	TRBV18	-	TGTGCCAGCTCAATAAGGACGGTCGATAATAATTCACCCCTCCACTTT	CASSIRTVDNNSPLHF
TRBJ1-1	-	TRBV6-5	TRBD1	TGTGCCAGCAGTTCCCCGACGACAGGGGAAGACACTGAAGCTTTCTTT	CASSSPTTGEDTEAFF
TRBJ1-5	-	TRBV19	-	TGTGCCAGTAGTATATTAGCTGAGCCCCAGCATTTT	CASSILAEPQHF
TRBJ2-1	-	TRBV9	-	TGTGCCAGCAGCGTAGCTACCGGGGCAAAAAGAAGGGATGAGCAGTTCTTC	CASSVATGAKRRDEQFF
TRBJ1-6	-	TRBV6-6	-	TGTGCCAGCAGCCGCAGTGGACAGTCGGGATATTCACCCCTCCACTTT	CASSRSGQSGYSPLHF
TRBJ1-1	-	TRBV7-2	-	TGTGCCAGCAGCTTAGAGGCTTTGCTAGGGCGTGAAGCTTTCTTT	CASSLEALLGREAFF
TRBJ2-1	-	TRBV10-3	-	TGTGCCATCTCGTCGGGAGATAATGAGCAGTTCTTC	CAISSGDNEQFF
TRBJ1-1	-	TRBV6-6	-	TGTGCCAGCAGCCCCGGGAACACTGAAGCTTTCTTT	CASSPGNTEAFF
TRBJ2-7	once	TRBV11-3	TRBD1	TGTGCCAGCAGCCCATGGGACAGACCCTACGAGCAGTACTTC	CASSPWDRPYEQYF
TRBJ1-2	-	TRBV11-1	TRBD1	TGTGCCAGCAGCTCCCTGGGACAGGGGAACTATGGCTACACCTTC	CASSSLGQGNYGYTF
TRBJ2-5	-	TRBV2	TRBD2	TGTGCCAGCAGCGGACTAGCGGGCCCCTCAGGAGAGACCCAGTACTTC	CASSGLAGPSGETQYF
TRBJ1-3	-	TRBV5-1	-	TGCGCCAGCAGCTTGGAGGCCAGGGGAGCAGGAAACACCATATATTTT	CASSLEARGAGNTIYF
TRBJ2-6	-	TRBV18	-	TGTGCCAGCTCACGCAATGGACGAGGGGCCAACGTCCTGACTTTC	CASSRNGRGANVLTF
TRBJ2-2	-	TRBV10-3	-	TGTGCCATCAGTGAGGACACTTACACCGGGGAGCTGTTTTTT	CAISEDTYTGELFF
TRBJ2-3	-	TRBV5-4	TRBD2	TGTGCCAGCAGCTTGGGGGGACTAGCCGAGGTTACGCAGTATTTT	CASSLGGLAEVTQYF
TRBJ1-1	-	TRBV19	-	TGTGCCAGTAGTGTGACAGGTCTATCTCCTGAAGCTTTCTTT	CASSVTGLSPEAFF
TRBJ1-5	-	TRBV19	-	TGTGCCAGAGGGAGGCCATTCAATAGCAATCAGCCCCAGCATTTT	CARGRPFNSNQPQHF